This entry is about one TCR beta chain. The sample is drawn from a study of cytomegalovirus exposure and HLA in healthy donors. The CDR3 spans 15 residues. The germline CDR1 and CDR2 sequences are SNHLY and FYNNEI. Trimming pared 8 bases from V and 7 bases from J, leaving 18 bases between. 60 Vbeta and 13 Jbeta primers were used in PCR. The protocol was immunoSEQ multiplex PCR, while the TCRdb copy is restricted to in-frame clones and leaves out a portion. The repertoire holds about 190,000 clones, with about four fifths as singletons. This clonotype was obtained from a man between 18 and 29 years old in good health and CMV-seronegative. The chain combines TRBV2 with TRBJ1-6; tentative D call: TRBD1 (5 bases). The sequencing sample was made of PBMCs. DNA of the CDR3: TGTGCCAGCCCAAAAGGCGGGGGGGACAATTCACCCCTCCACTTT. This translates into CASPKGGGDNSPLHF.